This TCR beta chain came from a study of response to subunit inactivated influenza vaccine. General study points: The authors offered the suggestion that each seasonal influenza vaccination recruits few new T cells.

V was clipped by 4 bases and J by 7 bases; unmatched bases: 12. The germline V gene has CDR1 SGHRS and CDR2 YFSETQ. This CDR3 comprises 16 residues. In regard to this clonotype: Its specificity is unknown.

TCRdb called the RT-PCR reads again in MiXCR, with one record for every CDR3 protein. The sample contains around 750,000 distinct CDR3 sequences, approximately 22% of which appear only once. Source: PBMCs from blood, taken more than 4 days after vaccination. This chain connects TRBV5-1 to TRBJ2-5; 11 bases fit TRBD1. The TCR comes from a man aged 50-60 years who received an inactivated influenza vaccine. The DNA for the CDR3 is TGCGCCAGCAGCGGATCCGGGACAGGGGGATTTCGGACCCAGTACTTC. Its protein is CASSGSGTGGFRTQYF.